The 17 T cell receptor beta chains listed next were all sequenced from one sample in a study of CD8 T cells in ankylosing spondylitis. From the 5' RACE reads, TCRdb called clonotypes with MiXCR, one entry per CDR3 protein. The data contain about 260,000 distinct CDR3 sequences, more than 20% of them seen just once; the ten biggest clones take up 0.5% to 0.75%. The sample consisted of blood, either unsorted or a sorted T cell fraction (not recorded which). The receptors were sampled from a male donor with ankylosing spondylitis or in good health (not recorded which).

This clonotype was observed at least ten times. The chain uses TRBV20-1 and TRBJ2-1; TRBD1 matches at 11 bases. Germline V lookup: CDR1 DFQATT, CDR2 SNEGSKA (reference sequence). With V trimmed by 3 bases and J by 8 bases, 12 bases remained unmatched. The CDR3 runs 16 residues. CDR3 DNA: TGCAGTGCTAGCGCCCGGACAGGGGGCACCCGTGATGAGCAGTTCTTC. Translation gives CSASARTGGTRDEQFF.

The chain uses TRBV12-3 or TRBV12-4 and TRBJ1-1; 7 bases map to TRBD1. Unmatched junction bases numbered 0, after V lost 2 bases and J lost 6 bases. CDR3 length: 12 residues. This CDR3 is CASSLRGPEAFF. In DNA, the CDR3 is TGTGCCAGCAGTTTAAGGGGGCCTGAAGCTTTCTTT.

The V gene is TRBV5-1, the J gene TRBJ2-1, with D perhaps being TRBD1 or TRBD2 (5 bases each). The CDR3 is 17 residues long. V was cut by 0 bases and J by 0 bases, with 13 bases left in between. Germline CDR1 SGHRS, CDR2 YFSETQ. The CDR3 region is CASSLEVSGASYNEQFF. Written as DNA, the CDR3 is TGCGCCAGCAGCTTGGAAGTTTCCGGGGCCTCCTACAATGAGCAGTTCTTC.

The table lists this clonotype with a few counts. The chain is built from TRBV20-1 and TRBJ2-5; 9 bases are shared with TRBD2. CDR3 size: 15 residues. Germline V CDR1 and CDR2: DFQATT, SNEGSKA (reference sequence). The junction had 10 bases not matched to a gene; V was cut back by 5 bases and J by 3 bases. This CDR3 is CSAVRRRGGEETQYF. The CDR3 coding sequence is TGCAGTGCTGTCCGACGGCGGGGGGGCGAAGAGACCCAGTACTTC.

The V gene is TRBV29-1, the J gene TRBJ2-1; D is ambiguous. Germline CDR1 reads SQVTM; CDR2 reads ANQGSEA. The V and J ends lost 4 bases and 3 bases respectively, with 7 bases between them. This CDR3 contains 12 residues. In DNA, the CDR3 is TGCAGCGTTGCCTCCCTCTACAATGAGCAGTTCTTC. It translates to CSVASLYNEQFF.

J is TRBJ2-2 and V is TRBV6-1, with D unresolved. Germline V gene lookup returns CDR1 MNHNS and CDR2 SASEGT. The CDR3 spans 12 residues. Between the trimmed V and J ends, which lost 6 bases and 13 bases, there was a span of 15 bases. CDR3 loop: CASRDREGVLFF. In DNA, the CDR3 is TGTGCCAGCAGGGATAGGGAAGGTGTGCTGTTTTTT.

The chain uses TRBV12-3 or TRBV12-4 and TRBJ2-3; D possibly corresponds to TRBD2 (6 bases). V lost 11 bases and J 8 bases, leaving 17 bases between the germline ends. CDR3 size: 12 residues. The CDR3 is CAWMMEGSTQYF. CDR3 coding DNA: TGTGCCTGGATGATGGAGGGAAGTACGCAGTATTTT.

CDR3 in DNA: TGCAGCGTCCAACTTTGGGTCGGGGAGCTGTTTTTT. It is translated as CSVQLWVGELFF. V usage is TRBV29-1 and J usage is TRBJ2-2; D ambiguous. The CDR3 runs to 12 residues. From germline, CDR1 is SQVTM and CDR2 ANQGSEA. Trimming took off 6 bases at V and 7 bases at J, with 12 bases between the two ends.

The gene calls are TRBV7-6 and TRBJ1-1; D call uncertain. CDR1 and CDR2 (germline): SGHVS, FNYEAQ. The germline V and J ends were trimmed by 8 bases and 0 bases, with 10 bases remaining between them. The CDR3 runs to 13 residues. CDR3 nucleotides: TGTGCCAGCTCTGGGCTTCTGAACACTGAAGCTTTCTTT. As protein: CASSGLLNTEAFF.

The genes are TRBV15 and TRBJ2-1; a weak D match, TRBD2 (6 bases). CDR1 and CDR2 (germline): LNHNV, YYDKDF (reference sequence). This CDR3 spans 14 amino acids. Trimming took off 5 bases at V and 9 bases at J, with 17 bases between the two ends. The CDR3 nucleotides read TGTGCCACCAGCCCCGGGGGAAGTTCGGGTGAGCAGTTCTTC. It translates to CATSPGGSSGEQFF.

As regards this clonotype: A much larger clone is a single base away; this may be a read error. The V and J genes are TRBV27 and TRBJ2-5; D gene uncertain. V was clipped by 4 bases and J by 0 bases, with 3 bases between them. The CDR3 spans 12 residues. The germline V gene encodes CDR1 MNHEY and CDR2 SMNVEV (reference sequence). DNA for the CDR3: TGTGCCAGCAGTTCCCACCAAGAGACCCAGTACTTC. Protein sequence: CASSSHQETQYF.

The genes are TRBV2 and TRBJ2-3, with 7 bases that match TRBD1. Looked up from germline, CDR1 is SNHLY and CDR2 is FYNNEI. The V segment lost 10 bases and the J segment 2 bases; nucleotides outside the gene matches: 6. The length of the CDR3 is 13 residues. The CDR3, as DNA: TGTGCCAATCGACAGGGACCCACAGATACGCAGTATTTT. Encoded protein: CANRQGPTDTQYF.

Only one count was recorded for this clonotype. A much more abundant neighbour one base away suggests this may be a read error. The chain is built from TRBV5-1 and TRBJ2-2; D is unclear. Germline-derived CDR1 and CDR2 are SGHRS and YFSETQ. This CDR3 contains 14 residues. Between the trimmed V and J ends, which lost 2 bases and 2 bases, there was a span of 7 bases. The CDR3: CASSFECNTGELFF. CDR3 nucleotides: TGCGCCAGCAGCTTTGAGTGTAACACCGGGGAGCTGTTTTTT.

This clonotype has more than one count but fewer than ten. V and J are TRBV20-1 and TRBJ2-1; 12 bases fit TRBD2. The V and J ends lost 4 bases and 3 bases, in that order; junction bases with no gene match: 4. Germline lookup yields CDR1 DFQATT and CDR2 SNEGSKA (reference sequence). The CDR3 runs 15 residues. The CDR3 DNA reads TGCAGTGCTACCCTACTAGCGGGGGGCTACAATGAGCAGTTCTTC. This gives the protein CSATLLAGGYNEQFF.

The V gene is TRBV7-8, the J gene TRBJ2-2; D is possibly TRBD2 (6 bases). V shed 5 bases and J shed 3 bases, with 22 bases lying between them. Per germline, CDR1 SGHVS and CDR2 FQNEAQ. The CDR3 loop spans 18 amino acids. The DNA of the CDR3 is TGTGCCAGCAGCCCTGGGAGGATCTTTAGAGGGGACACCGGGGAGCTGTTTTTT. Residues: CASSPGRIFRGDTGELFF.

The chain carries TRBV5-5 and TRBJ2-1, with D possibly being TRBD2 (6 bases). Trimming stripped 3 bases from V and 0 bases from J, with 19 bases between. Germline values: CDR1 SGHKS, CDR2 YYEKEE (reference sequence). The CDR3 has 18 residues. CDR3 loop: CASSSPPGLPSSYNEQFF. In DNA form, the CDR3 reads TGTGCCAGCAGCTCGCCACCGGGACTTCCGAGCTCCTACAATGAGCAGTTCTTC. Variable domain in full (rest from reference TRBV5-5 and TRBJ2-1): DAGVTQSPTHLIKTRGQQVTLRCSPISGHKSVSWYQQVLGQGPQFIFQYYEKEERGRGNFPDRFSARQFPNYSSELNVNALLLGDSALYLCASSSPPGLPSSYNEQFFGPGTRLTVL.

The chain links TRBV20-1 to TRBJ2-2, with D perhaps TRBD1 or TRBD2 (5 bases each). V was clipped by 7 bases and J by 3 bases, with 18 bases between them. This CDR3 is built from 15 residues. CDR1 is DFQATT, CDR2 SNEGSKA, per germline (reference sequence). The DNA for the CDR3 is TGCAGTGTCCTCGCCCGGGACGTTTACACCGGGGAGCTGTTTTTT. Translating it yields CSVLARDVYTGELFF.